These T cell receptor beta chains were read from a single sample in a study of shared clonotypes between healthy human individuals. The method was immunoSEQ multiplex PCR; TCRdb's version includes in-frame clones alone and lacks a portion of them. The top ten clones hold more than 0.9% of a sample with roughly 1,800,000 clones, approximately 94% of them seen once. Sequenced sample: naive CD8+ T cells sorted from blood. The receptors were sampled from a man younger than 35 in good health. Each CDR3 is given with its conserved first and last residue. The order of the fields is CDR3 protein, CDR3 DNA, clone size, J gene, V gene, D gene. A D gene is named only where the DNA matches it firmly. The size of a clone is reported for some rows only, either as once, few or many, or as a class for expanded clones.

CAWTLISDPYTF | TGTGCCTGGACCCTAATCTCCGATCCCTACACCTTC | NA | TRBJ1-2 | TRBV30 | NA
CASSQDLARVETQYF | TGCGCCAGCAGCCAAGACCTGGCCAGGGTGGAGACCCAGTACTTC | NA | TRBJ2-5 | TRBV4-3 | NA
CAISEDYGYTF | TGTGCCATCAGTGAAGACTATGGCTACACCTTC | NA | TRBJ1-2 | TRBV10-3 | NA
CASSYRGSGANVLTF | TGTGCCAGCAGCTACAGGGGGTCTGGGGCCAACGTCCTGACTTTC | NA | TRBJ2-6 | TRBV11-2 | TRBD1
CSVDSQGLDEQFF | TGCAGCGTTGATTCCCAGGGTTTGGATGAGCAGTTCTTC | NA | TRBJ2-1 | TRBV29-1 | NA
CASSSPWDGADTQYF | TGTGCCAGCAGCTCGCCTTGGGACGGCGCAGATACGCAGTATTTT | NA | TRBJ2-3 | TRBV7-2 | NA
CASDNHNTDTQYF | TGTGCCAGTGACAATCATAACACAGATACGCAGTATTTT | NA | TRBJ2-3 | TRBV6-1 | NA
CASSQGQGRTEAFF | TGTGCCAGCAGCCAAGGTCAGGGGAGAACTGAAGCTTTCTTT | few | TRBJ1-1 | TRBV4-2 | NA
CASGADRSRETQYF | TGTGCCAGCGGGGCAGACCGGTCACGAGAGACCCAGTACTTC | NA | TRBJ2-5 | TRBV27 | NA
CATSEGISYEQYF | TGTGCCACCTCGGAGGGTATTTCCTACGAGCAGTACTTC | NA | TRBJ2-7 | TRBV5-6 | NA
CASSIDLRQGRNEQYF | TGTGCCAGTAGTATAGATTTGAGACAGGGTCGGAACGAGCAGTACTTC | NA | TRBJ2-7 | TRBV19 | TRBD1
CASFGVLVLGEQYF | TGTGCCAGCTTTGGGGTTTTGGTTTTAGGCGAGCAGTACTTC | NA | TRBJ2-7 | TRBV6-1 | NA
CASRSGSTEAFF | TGTGCCAGCAGATCAGGAAGCACTGAAGCTTTCTTT | NA | TRBJ1-1 | TRBV27 | NA
CASSYSDGTSYEQYF | TGTGCCAGCAGTTACTCCGACGGGACAAGCTACGAGCAGTACTTC | NA | TRBJ2-7 | TRBV6-5 | NA
CASSTGLGYEQYF | TGTGCCAGCAGCACCGGACTAGGCTACGAGCAGTACTTC | NA | TRBJ2-7 | TRBV6-5 | TRBD2
CASSIVGGYYGYTF | TGTGCCAGTAGTATAGTAGGCGGATACTATGGCTACACCTTC | NA | TRBJ1-2 | TRBV19 | NA
CASSGSGTQYELFTDTQYF | TGTGCCAGCAGCGGTAGTGGGACCCAATACGAACTATTTACAGATACGCAGTATTTT | NA | TRBJ2-3 | TRBV7-9 | NA
CASSSGQGAYEQYF | TGTGCCAGCAGTTCCGGACAGGGGGCCTACGAGCAGTACTTC | NA | TRBJ2-7 | TRBV6-5 | TRBD1
CASRDNSPLHF | TGTGCCAGCAGGGATAATTCACCCCTCCACTTT | NA | TRBJ1-6 | TRBV28 | NA
CASSPGGLGTDTQYF | TGTGCCAGCAGCCCGGGCGGGTTGGGCACAGATACGCAGTATTTT | NA | TRBJ2-3 | TRBV5-6 | NA